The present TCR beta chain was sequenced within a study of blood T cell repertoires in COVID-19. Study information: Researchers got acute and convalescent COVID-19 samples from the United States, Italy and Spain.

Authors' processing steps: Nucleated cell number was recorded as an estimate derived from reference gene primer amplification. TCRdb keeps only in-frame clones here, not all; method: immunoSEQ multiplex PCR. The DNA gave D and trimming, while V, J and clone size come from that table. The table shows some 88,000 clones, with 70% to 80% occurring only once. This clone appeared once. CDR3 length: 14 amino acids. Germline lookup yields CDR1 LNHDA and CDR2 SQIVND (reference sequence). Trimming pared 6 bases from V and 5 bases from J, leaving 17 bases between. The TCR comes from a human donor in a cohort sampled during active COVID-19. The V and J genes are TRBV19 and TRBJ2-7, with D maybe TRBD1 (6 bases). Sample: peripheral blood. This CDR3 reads CASSHDTGSNEQYF. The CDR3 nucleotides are TGTGCCAGTAGCCATGACACAGGGTCCAACGAGCAGTACTTC.